Presented here are 20 T cell receptor beta chains from one specimen sequenced in a study of follicular helper T cells after annual influenza vaccination. Specified time point: 2014-2015 season, 7 days after vaccination. Sequencing used immunoSEQ multiplex PCR; TCRdb keeps in-frame clones, though not all of them. The table shows more than 9,000 clones, with 83% occurring only once. The material sequenced was CXCR5- memory CD4+ T cells sorted from blood, taken 7 days after influenza vaccination. Source of these receptors: an adult who received the influenza vaccine.

The V and J genes are TRBV12-5 and TRBJ1-1, with 7 bases that match TRBD1. Trimming at V came to 5 bases and at J to 1 base, leaving 7 bases not matched to a gene. CDR3 length: 15 amino acids. Germline values: CDR1 LGHNT, CDR2 FRNRAP. This chain's CDR3 is CASGLGTARNTEAFF. CDR3 nucleotide sequence: TGTGCTAGTGGTCTTGGGACAGCTCGGAACACTGAAGCTTTCTTT.

This clone has just a few counts. This sequence joins TRBV6-1 and TRBJ2-7; D remains unclear. Trimming took 1 base from V and 9 from J, leaving 13 bases between them. The germline V gene encodes CDR1 MNHNS and CDR2 SASEGT. The CDR3 runs 13 residues. CDR3 sequence reads: CASSEVQRIVQYF. The CDR3, as DNA: TGTGCCAGCAGTGAAGTCCAAAGGATCGTGCAGTACTTC.

The rearrangement uses TRBV10-3 and TRBJ1-1, with TRBD1 as a possible D gene (6 bases). CDR1 and CDR2 (germline): ENHRY, SYGVKD. Trimming removed 5 bases at V and 4 bases at J, with 17 bases between. There are 15 residues in the CDR3. The CDR3 spells CAISPGTLKSTEAFF. CDR3 nucleotides: TGTGCCATCAGTCCCGGGACACTCAAAAGCACTGAAGCTTTCTTT.

This clone was observed once. The chain combines TRBV5-8 with TRBJ1-5; TRBD1 is a possible D gene (5 bases). From germline, CDR1 is SGHTS and CDR2 YDEGEE. Trimming cost V 4 bases and J 7 bases, with 21 bases left between them. The CDR3 length is 16 residues. The CDR3 region has the DNA TGTGCCAGCAGCGCTCGGGGGTGGGTTCTCAAGCAGCCCCAGCATTTT. It is translated as CASSARGWVLKQPQHF. Full variable domain (outside the CDR3, taken from reference TRBV5-8 and TRBJ1-5): EAGVTQSPTHLIKTRGQQATLRCSPISGHTSVYWYQQALGLGLQFLLWYDEGEERNRGNFPPRFSGRQFPNYSSELNVNALELEDSALYLCASSARGWVLKQPQHFGDGTRLSIL.

V is TRBV2 and J is TRBJ1-4, with TRBD1 identical over 7 bases. The CDR3 covers 12 residues. Germline CDR1 is SNHLY and CDR2 is FYNNEI. CDR3 in DNA: TGTGCTACAGGGGAATCAAATGAAAAACTGTTTTTT. It is translated as CATGESNEKLFF.

V and J are TRBV6-5 and TRBJ2-3, with TRBD2 identical over 9 bases. Germline lookup yields CDR1 MNHEY and CDR2 SVGAGI. The V segment lost 2 bases and the J segment 2 bases; nucleotides outside the gene matches: 5. The CDR3 has 16 amino acids. The CDR3 here is CASSYHGLANTDTQYF. The CDR3 bases are TGTGCCAGCAGTTACCATGGACTAGCGAACACAGATACGCAGTATTTT.

This clone was detected once. The chain combines TRBV19 with TRBJ2-1; D is uncertain. Trimming stripped 6 bases from V and 7 bases from J, with 13 bases between. CDR1 LNHDA and CDR2 SQIVND come from the germline V gene (reference sequence). The CDR3 is made up of 13 amino acids. CDR3 residues: CASRKNQVNEQFF. The CDR3 DNA follows: TGTGCCAGTAGAAAAAATCAGGTTAATGAGCAGTTCTTC. The variable domain in full, completed from reference TRBV19 and TRBJ2-1, reads DGGITQSPKYLFRKEGQNVTLSCEQNLNHDAMYWYRQDPGQGLRLIYYSQIVNDFQKGDIAEGYSVSREKKESFPLTVTSAQKNPTAFYLCASRKNQVNEQFFGPGTRLTVL.

The chain uses TRBV6-9 and TRBJ2-7; D remains unclear. V shed 5 bases and J shed 3 bases, with 5 bases lying between them. This CDR3 contains 11 residues. CDR1 and CDR2 from the germline V gene are MNHGY and SVAAGI. The CDR3 loop reads CASSTLYEQYF. The CDR3 DNA is TGTGCCAGCAGTACCCTCTACGAGCAGTACTTC.

The chain employs TRBV7-8 and TRBJ1-1, with a weak D call TRBD1 (6 bases). The CDR3 loop spans 13 amino acids. Germline values: CDR1 SGHVS, CDR2 FQNEAQ. V dropped 5 bases and J dropped 4 bases, with 11 bases sitting between them. This chain's CDR3 is CASSPRQVTEAFF. For the CDR3, the DNA is TGTGCCAGCAGCCCGAGACAGGTCACTGAAGCTTTCTTT.

This chain links TRBV5-1 with TRBJ2-7; 8 bases agree with TRBD1. The trim removed 4 bases at V and 3 bases at J, leaving 3 bases unmatched. The CDR3 has 13 amino acids. CDR1 is SGHRS, CDR2 YFSETQ, per germline. Here the CDR3 DNA reads TGCGCCAGCAGCATACAGGGGGACTACGAGCAGTACTTC. Residues: CASSIQGDYEQYF.

V is TRBV5-6 and J is TRBJ1-1; 8 bases align to TRBD1. The CDR3 sequence is 15 residues long. Germline values: CDR1 SGHDT, CDR2 YYEEEE. The junction had 8 bases not matched to a gene; V was cut back by 4 bases and J by 3 bases. CDR3 in amino acids: CASSSSQDRDTEAFF. The DNA of the CDR3 is TGTGCCAGCAGCAGCTCCCAGGACAGGGACACTGAAGCTTTCTTT.

In nucleotides, the CDR3 is TGTGCCAGCAGCACCACGGGGCGGGAGGACACTGAAGCTTTCTTT. It codes for CASSTTGREDTEAFF. This rearrangement joins TRBV7-2 to TRBJ1-1, with D tentatively TRBD1 (5 bases). This CDR3 is 15 amino acids long. Trimming shortened V by 5 bases and J by 3 bases, and 16 bases separated the two germline ends. The V gene's germline CDR1 is SGHTA and CDR2 FQGNSA. The entire variable domain, with the rest obtained from reference TRBV7-2 and TRBJ1-1, is as follows: GAGVSQSPSNKVTEKGKDVELRCDPISGHTALYWYRQSLGQGLEFLIYFQGNSAPDKSGLPSDRFSAERTGGSVSTLTIQRTQQEDSAVYLCASSTTGREDTEAFFGQGTRLTVV.

The V gene is TRBV7-2, the J gene TRBJ2-3, with TRBD1 identical over 8 bases. Germline values: CDR1 SGHTA, CDR2 FQGNSA. V lost 6 bases and J lost 4; bases outside the gene matches: 15. CDR3 length equals 17 residues. Here the CDR3 DNA reads TGTGCCAGCAGGTTACGGAGGAGAGACAGGGGAGCAGATACGCAGTATTTT. Translating gives CASRLRRRDRGADTQYF.

This clone occurred once. The genes are TRBV19 and TRBJ1-1, with 9 bases fitting TRBD1. J lost 5 bases, V lost 1 base, and 8 bases had no gene match. Germline V lookup: CDR1 LNHDA, CDR2 SQIVND (reference sequence). The CDR3 loop spans 16 amino acids. CDR3 region: CASSIGQGQGRTEAFF. The CDR3 bases are TGTGCCAGTAGTATAGGCCAGGGACAGGGAAGAACTGAAGCTTTCTTT.

This chain connects TRBV4-2 to TRBJ2-1; D is possibly TRBD2 (6 bases). Trimming pared 0 bases from V and 4 bases from J, leaving 19 bases between. The CDR3 sequence is 18 residues long. From germline, CDR1 is LGHNA and CDR2 YNFKEQ. CDR3 nucleotide sequence: TGTGCCAGCAGCCAAGATGGGGCCGGGACTCGGGGGTACAATGAGCAGTTCTTC. This translates into CASSQDGAGTRGYNEQFF.

This clone was seen a single time. V gene TRBV20-1 combines with J gene TRBJ1-1; D remains unclear. V was trimmed by 5 bases and J by 6 bases, leaving 10 bases between them. The CDR3 totals 11 residues. The germline V gene has CDR1 DFQATT and CDR2 SNEGSKA (reference sequence). The CDR3: CSAGRPAEAFF. CDR3 sequence (DNA): TGCAGTGCTGGGAGGCCCGCTGAAGCTTTCTTT.

The chain couples TRBV19 to TRBJ1-6, with TRBD1 as a possible D gene (5 bases). The V gene's germline CDR1 is LNHDA and CDR2 SQIVND (reference sequence). Trimming cost V 4 bases and J 0 bases, with 16 bases left between them. The CDR3 has 18 amino acids. CDR3 in DNA: TGTGCCAGTAGTACCCCCCTCGGGGGTAGCTCCTATAATTCACCCCTCCACTTT. Translating gives CASSTPLGGSSYNSPLHF.

The chain links TRBV16 to TRBJ2-7, with D hard to call. V was pared by 3 bases and J by 0 bases, with 3 bases between. Germline CDR1 KGHSY, CDR2 FQNENV. This CDR3 spans 12 amino acids. CDR3 sequence reads: CASSQGSYEQYF. For the CDR3, the DNA is TGTGCCAGCAGCCAGGGCTCCTACGAGCAGTACTTC.

J is TRBJ1-1 and V is TRBV7-2; TRBD1 is a possible D gene (5 bases). CDR3 length equals 17 residues. Trimming took 1 base from V and 2 from J, leaving 17 bases between them. Germline CDR1 and CDR2: SGHTA and FQGNSA. Written as DNA, the CDR3 is TGTGCCAGCAGCTTAGGAGGAGGGAGGAGGGGTAACACTGAAGCTTTCTTT. It encodes CASSLGGGRRGNTEAFF.

CDR3 protein: CASSPTGGGSIRNYGYTF. The CDR3 DNA follows: TGTGCCAGTAGCCCGACAGGCGGAGGAAGTATTCGTAACTATGGCTACACCTTC. This chain uses TRBV19 with TRBJ1-2; possibly TRBD1 for D (6 bases). The CDR3 covers 18 residues. Looked up from germline, CDR1 is LNHDA and CDR2 is SQIVND (reference sequence). The ends were cut back, 6 bases at V and 1 base at J, with 24 bases in the middle.